This paragraph reports one TCR beta chain. This specimen comes from a study of blood T cell repertoires in COVID-19. After removal of 1 base from V and 5 bases from J, the junction contained 6 bases not matched to a gene. The germline V gene encodes CDR1 SGHTA and CDR2 FQGNSA. The CDR3 is made up of 16 amino acids. Sequenced by immunoSEQ multiplex PCR; TCRdb stores in-frame clones only, minus some. The table records hundreds of thousands of clones, roughly 86% of them present only once. The specimen sequenced was PBMCs or T cells enriched from blood (not recorded which). V usage is TRBV7-2 and J usage is TRBJ2-1; TRBD2 aligns across 9 bases. The receptor was derived from a woman aged 50 to 60 who had recovered from COVID-19. The CDR3 DNA sequence: TGTGCCAGCAGCTTAGATGGGTCTAGCGGGAACAATGAGCAGTTCTTC. It yields the protein CASSLDGSSGNNEQFF.